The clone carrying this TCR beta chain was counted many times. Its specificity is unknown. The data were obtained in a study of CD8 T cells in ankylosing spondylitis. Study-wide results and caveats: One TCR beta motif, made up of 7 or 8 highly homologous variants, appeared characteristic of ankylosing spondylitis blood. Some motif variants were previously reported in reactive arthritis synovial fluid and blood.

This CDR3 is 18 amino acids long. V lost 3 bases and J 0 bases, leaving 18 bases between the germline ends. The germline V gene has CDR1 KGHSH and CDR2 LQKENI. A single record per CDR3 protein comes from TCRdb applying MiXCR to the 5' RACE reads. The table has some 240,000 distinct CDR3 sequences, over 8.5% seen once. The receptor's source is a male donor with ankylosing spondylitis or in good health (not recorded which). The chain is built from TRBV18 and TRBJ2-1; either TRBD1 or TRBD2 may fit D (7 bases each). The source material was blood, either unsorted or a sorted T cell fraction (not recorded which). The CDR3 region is CASSPGGTVSTSYNEQFF. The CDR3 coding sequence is TGTGCCAGCTCACCCGGGGGGACAGTCAGTACCTCCTACAATGAGCAGTTCTTC.